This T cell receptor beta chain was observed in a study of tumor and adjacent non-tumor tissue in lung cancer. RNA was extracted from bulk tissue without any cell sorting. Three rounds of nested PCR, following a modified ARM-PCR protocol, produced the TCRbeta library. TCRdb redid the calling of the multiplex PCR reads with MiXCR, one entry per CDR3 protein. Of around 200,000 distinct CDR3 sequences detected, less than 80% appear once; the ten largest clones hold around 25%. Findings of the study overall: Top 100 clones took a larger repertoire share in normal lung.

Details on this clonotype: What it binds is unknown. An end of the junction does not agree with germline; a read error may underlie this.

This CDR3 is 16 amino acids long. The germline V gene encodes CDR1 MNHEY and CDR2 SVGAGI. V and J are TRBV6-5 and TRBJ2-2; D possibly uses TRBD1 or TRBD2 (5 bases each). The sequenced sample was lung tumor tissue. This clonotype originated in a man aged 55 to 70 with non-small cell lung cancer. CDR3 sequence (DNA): TGTGCCAACAGTTACTCTGGGACCGGGCAGGGCGGGGAGCTGTTTTTT. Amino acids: CANSYSGTGQGGELFF.